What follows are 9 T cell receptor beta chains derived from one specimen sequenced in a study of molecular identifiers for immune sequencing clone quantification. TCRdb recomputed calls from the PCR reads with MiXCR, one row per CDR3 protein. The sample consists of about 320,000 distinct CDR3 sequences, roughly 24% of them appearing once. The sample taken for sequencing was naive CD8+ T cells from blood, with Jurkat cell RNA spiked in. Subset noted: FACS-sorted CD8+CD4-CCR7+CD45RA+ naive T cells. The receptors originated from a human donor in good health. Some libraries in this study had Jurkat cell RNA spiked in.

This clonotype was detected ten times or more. The CDR3, as DNA: TGTGCCAGCAGTGACGTGGGACAGGGATACGAGCAGTACTTC. It yields the protein CASSDVGQGYEQYF. This sequence joins TRBV6-1 and TRBJ2-7; 9 bases map to TRBD1. The V gene's germline CDR1 is MNHNS and CDR2 SASEGT. The CDR3 is 14 residues long. J was trimmed by 4 bases and V by 3 bases; bases with no gene match: 4.

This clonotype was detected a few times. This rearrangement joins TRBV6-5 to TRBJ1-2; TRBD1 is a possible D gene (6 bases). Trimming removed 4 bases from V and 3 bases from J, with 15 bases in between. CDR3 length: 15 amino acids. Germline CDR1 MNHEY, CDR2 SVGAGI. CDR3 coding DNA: TGTGCCAGCAGTTCTGCGGGACACAAATACTATGGCTACACCTTC. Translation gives CASSSAGHKYYGYTF.

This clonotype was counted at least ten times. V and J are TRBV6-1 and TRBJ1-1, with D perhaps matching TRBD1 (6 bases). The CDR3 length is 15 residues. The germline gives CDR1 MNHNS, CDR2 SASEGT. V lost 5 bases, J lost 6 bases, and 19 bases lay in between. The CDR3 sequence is CASSRGTLGVPEAFF. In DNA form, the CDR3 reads TGTGCCAGCAGTCGTGGGACATTGGGGGTTCCTGAAGCTTTCTTT.

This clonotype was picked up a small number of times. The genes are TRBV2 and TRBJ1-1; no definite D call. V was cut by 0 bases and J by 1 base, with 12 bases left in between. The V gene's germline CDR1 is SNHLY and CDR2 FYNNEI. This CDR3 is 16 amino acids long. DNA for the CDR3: TGTGCCAGCAGTGAAGCGCGGGTCGGAGAGAACACTGAAGCTTTCTTT. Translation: CASSEARVGENTEAFF.

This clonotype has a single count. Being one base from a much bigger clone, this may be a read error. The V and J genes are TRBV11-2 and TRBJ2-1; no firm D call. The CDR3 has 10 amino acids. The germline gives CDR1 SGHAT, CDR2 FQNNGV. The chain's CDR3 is CASSENEQVF. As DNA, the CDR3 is TGTGCCAGCAGCGAAAATGAGCAGGTCTTC. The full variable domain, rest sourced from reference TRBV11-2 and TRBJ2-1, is EAGVAQSPRYKIIEKRQSVAFWCNPISGHATLYWYQQILGQGPKLLIQFQNNGVVDDSQLPKDRFSAERLKGVDSTLKIQPAKLEDSAVYLCASSENEQVFGPGTRLTVL.

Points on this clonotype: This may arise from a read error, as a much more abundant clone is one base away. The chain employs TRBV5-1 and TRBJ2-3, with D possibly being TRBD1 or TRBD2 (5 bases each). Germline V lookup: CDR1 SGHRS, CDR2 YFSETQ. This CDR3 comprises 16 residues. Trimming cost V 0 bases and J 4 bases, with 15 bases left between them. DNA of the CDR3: TGCGCCAGCAGCTTGGTTGCGCCCTGGGACGCAGATACGCAGTATTTT. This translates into CASSLVAPWDADTQYF.

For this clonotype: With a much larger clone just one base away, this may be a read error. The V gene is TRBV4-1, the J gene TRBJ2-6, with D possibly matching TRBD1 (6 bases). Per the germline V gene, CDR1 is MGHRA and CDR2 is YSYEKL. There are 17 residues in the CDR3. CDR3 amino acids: CASSQLEGVPGPNVLTF. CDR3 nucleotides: TGCGCCAGCAGCCAACTTGAGGGGGTTCCTGGGCCCAACGTCCTGACTTTC.

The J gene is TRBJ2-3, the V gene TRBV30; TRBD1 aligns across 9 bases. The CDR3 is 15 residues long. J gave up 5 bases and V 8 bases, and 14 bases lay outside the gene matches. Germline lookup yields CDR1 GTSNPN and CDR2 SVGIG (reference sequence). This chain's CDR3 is CAITGTGIGGDTQYF. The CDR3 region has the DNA TGTGCCATAACCGGGACAGGGATAGGAGGAGATACGCAGTATTTT.

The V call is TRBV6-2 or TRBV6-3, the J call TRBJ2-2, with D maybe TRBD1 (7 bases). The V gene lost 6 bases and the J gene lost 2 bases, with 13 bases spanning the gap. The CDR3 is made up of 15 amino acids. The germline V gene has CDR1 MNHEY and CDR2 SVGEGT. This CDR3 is CASSRGTVNTGELFF. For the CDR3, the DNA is TGTGCCAGCAGCCGCGGGACAGTTAACACCGGGGAGCTGTTTTTT.